The source of this T cell receptor (beta chain) is a study of OX40 agonist ivuxolimab in advanced cancers. In the study overall: In this cohort, patients received ivuxolimab, an agonistic anti-OX40 (CD134) antibody.

The CDR3 has 15 residues. Germline V gives CDR1 LGHNA, CDR2 YSLEER. Trimming took off 0 bases at V and 8 bases at J, with 14 bases between the two ends. Profiling relied on immunoSEQ multiplex PCR, and the TCRdb table lists in-frame clones only, not all of them. The table records about 71,000 clones, about 94% of them present only once. A note on this clone: Antigen unknown.

Notes on the study in general: The study found that CD8+ T cells averaged more expanded clones than CD4+.

Source: CD4+ or CD8+ T cells sorted from blood, taken in a trial of the OX40 agonist ivuxolimab. The chain links TRBV4-3 to TRBJ2-4; a weak D match, TRBD2 (6 bases). The TCR was taken from an adult with an advanced solid tumor such as melanoma, head and neck, liver or kidney cancer. The CDR3 nucleotides are TGCGCCAGCAGCCAAGATCTGACCTCGGGGGACATTCAGTACTTC. Translation: CASSQDLTSGDIQYF.